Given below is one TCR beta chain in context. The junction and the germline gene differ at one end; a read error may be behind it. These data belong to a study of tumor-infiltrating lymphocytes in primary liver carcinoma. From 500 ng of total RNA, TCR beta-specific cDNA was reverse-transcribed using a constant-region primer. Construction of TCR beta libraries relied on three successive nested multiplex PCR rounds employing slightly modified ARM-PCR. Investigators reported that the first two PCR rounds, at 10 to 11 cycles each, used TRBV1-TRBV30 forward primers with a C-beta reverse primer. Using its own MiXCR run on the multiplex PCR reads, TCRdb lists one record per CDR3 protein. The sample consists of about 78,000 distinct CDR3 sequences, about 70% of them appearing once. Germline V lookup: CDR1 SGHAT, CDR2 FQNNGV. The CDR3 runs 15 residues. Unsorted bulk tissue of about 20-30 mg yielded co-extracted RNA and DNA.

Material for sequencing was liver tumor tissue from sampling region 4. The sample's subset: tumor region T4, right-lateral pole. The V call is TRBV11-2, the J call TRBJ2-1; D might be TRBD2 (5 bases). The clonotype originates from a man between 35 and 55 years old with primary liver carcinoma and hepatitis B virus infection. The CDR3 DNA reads TGTGTCAGCAGCTTAGAGGGAATCTCCTCCAATGAGCAGTTCTTC. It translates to CVSSLEGISSNEQFF.